One sample yielded the 22 T cell receptor beta chains listed below, sequenced in a study of regulatory T cells in long-lasting Graves disease. Construction of TCR beta libraries relied on iRepertoire HTBI primers and on Arm-PCR targeting CDR3 regions. TCRdb reprocessed the multiplex PCR reads via MiXCR and lists one record per CDR3 protein. The table shows about 540,000 distinct CDR3 sequences, with about 14% occurring only once. Time point denoted: newly diagnosed GD, antithyroid drugs for less than 3 months. PBMC-extracted RNA yielded the TCR library. This same sample was also part of a study on T cells in Graves' hyperthyroidism and ophthalmopathy.

The sequencing here drew on peripheral blood mononuclear cells (PBMCs), taken at new diagnosis, from a patient treated with antithyroid drugs. The source is a man aged 25-45 years with Graves disease.

This clonotype was seen ten or more times. The chain couples TRBV5-1 to TRBJ1-1, with D uncertain. Trimming cost V 1 base and J 0 bases, with 13 bases left between them. This CDR3 contains 16 residues. Germline V gene lookup returns CDR1 SGHRS and CDR2 YFSETQ. CDR3: CASSLPRHSLNTEAFF. The CDR3 bases are TGCGCCAGCAGCTTGCCGAGACACTCTCTGAACACTGAAGCTTTCTTT. Filled out from reference TRBV5-1 and TRBJ1-1, the complete variable domain reads KAGVTQTPRYLIKTRGQQVTLSCSPISGHRSVSWYQQTPGQGLQFLFEYFSETQRNKGNFPGRFSGRQFSNSRSEMNVSTLELGDSALYLCASSLPRHSLNTEAFFGQGTRLTVV.

This clonotype was counted many times. The CDR3 nucleotides are TGCAGTGCTAGAGGACAGGGGGACGTTAGGTGGGACACTGAAGCTTTCTTT. It yields the protein CSARGQGDVRWDTEAFF. The chain is built from TRBV20-1 and TRBJ1-1; 9 bases map to TRBD1. CDR1 and CDR2 from the germline V gene are DFQATT and SNEGSKA (reference sequence). This CDR3 is built from 17 residues. Trimming cost V 1 base and J 3 bases; bases outside gene matches: 12.

This clonotype was seen repeatedly, ten times or more. The rearrangement joins TRBV6-2 or TRBV6-3 to TRBJ2-1; weak D call: TRBD1 (6 bases). This CDR3 is 15 amino acids long. V gave up 0 bases and J gave up 3 bases, with 9 bases separating them. CDR1 and CDR2 (germline): MNHEY, SVGEGT. DNA of the CDR3: TGTGCCAGCAGTTACTCAGGGGGAGACTACAATGAGCAGTTCTTC. This codes for CASSYSGGDYNEQFF.

This clonotype was detected many times. The rearrangement links TRBV12-3 or TRBV12-4 to TRBJ2-3; D may be TRBD2 (5 bases). The V end was cut by 4 bases, the J end by 1 base, with 12 bases between. This CDR3 is built from 15 residues. CDR3 in amino acids: CASSWRLSGTDTQYF. The CDR3 DNA sequence: TGTGCCAGCAGTTGGAGGCTTTCCGGCACAGATACGCAGTATTTT.

This clonotype has more than one count but fewer than ten. The chain joins TRBV25-1 to TRBJ2-7; 9 bases agree with TRBD1. Germline loops: CDR1 MGHDK, CDR2 SYGVNS. J lost 2 bases, V lost 6 bases, and 5 bases had no gene match. The CDR3 sequence is 14 residues long. CDR3 sequence (DNA): TGTGCCAGCAGGGAACAGGGGGCAGCCTACGAGCAGTACTTC. Amino acid sequence: CASREQGAAYEQYF.

Many counts were recorded for this clonotype. The chain employs TRBV7-2 and TRBJ2-1; 12 bases line up with TRBD2. The CDR3 covers 17 residues. V was pared by 3 bases and J by 2 bases, with 5 bases of the junction left unmatched. Per the germline V gene, CDR1 is SGHTA and CDR2 is FQGNSA. DNA of the CDR3: TGTGCCAGCAGCTTCAACCTAGCGGGAGGGCCCTACAATGAGCAGTTCTTC. Residues: CASSFNLAGGPYNEQFF.

The chain couples TRBV5-5 to TRBJ2-2, with TRBD2 identical over 8 bases. There are 16 residues in the CDR3. Trimming took 2 bases from V and 7 from J; bases not matched to a gene: 10. Germline lookup yields CDR1 SGHKS and CDR2 YYEKEE (reference sequence). This CDR3 reads CASSFWGPGGVGELFF. The CDR3 DNA sequence: TGTGCCAGCAGCTTCTGGGGGCCGGGAGGGGTCGGGGAGCTGTTTTTT.

This clonotype was seen ten or more times. The chain combines TRBV12-3 or TRBV12-4 with TRBJ1-4, with TRBD1 identical over 12 bases. This CDR3 is built from 13 residues. Trimming took 8 bases from V and 6 from J; bases not matched to a gene: 1. CDR3 sequence reads: CASGTGGDEKLFF. CDR3 sequence (DNA): TGTGCCAGCGGGACAGGGGGCGATGAAAAACTGTTTTTT.

Notes on this clonotype: A much larger clone lies a single base off, so this may be a read error. The V and J genes are TRBV30 and TRBJ2-7; a weak D match, TRBD1 (6 bases). V was clipped by 1 base and J by 7 bases, with 8 bases between them. CDR3 size: 11 residues. CDR1 is GTSNPN and CDR2 is SVGIG in the germline V gene (reference sequence). The CDR3 DNA is TGTGCCTGGAGTGACAGGGATGAGCAGTACTTC. Translated, it gives CAWSDRDEQYF.

This clonotype has more than one count but fewer than ten. The chain is built from TRBV24-1 and TRBJ2-1; TRBD2 is a possible D gene (6 bases). This CDR3 is built from 16 residues. Trimming left V 4 bases short and J 2 bases short, with 14 bases between. Germline values: CDR1 KGHDR, CDR2 SFDVKD. The CDR3 DNA reads as TGTGCCACCAGTGAGGGTGCGGGACCCACCTACAATGAGCAGTTCTTC. This encodes CATSEGAGPTYNEQFF.

This clonotype has a count of ten or more. This chain joins TRBV6-5 and TRBJ2-7; D perhaps matches TRBD2 (6 bases). Germline CDR1 MNHEY, CDR2 SVGAGI. Trimming shortened V by 1 base and J by 4 bases, and 14 bases separated the two germline ends. This CDR3 region has 15 residues. The CDR3 DNA sequence: TGTGCCAGCAGTTACTTCCTAGCGCCGGTTTACGAGCAGTACTTC. Encoded protein: CASSYFLAPVYEQYF.

There are many counts of this clonotype. The gene calls are TRBV27 and TRBJ2-1; 14 nucleotides align to TRBD2. This CDR3 comprises 16 residues. Germline trimming cut 6 bases from V and 9 bases from J; bases unmatched to any gene: 10. Germline loops: CDR1 MNHEY, CDR2 SMNVEV (reference sequence). Written as DNA, the CDR3 is TGTGCCAGCAGCCACCGGGGGGGACTAGCGGGAGTTGAGCAGTTCTTC. Residues: CASSHRGGLAGVEQFF.

This clonotype was counted at least ten times. The CDR3 DNA is TGCGCCAGCAGCTTGGGGGCAGTGGACACTGAAGCTTTCTTT. This translates into CASSLGAVDTEAFF. The chain combines TRBV5-1 with TRBJ1-1; D remains unclear. Per germline, CDR1 SGHRS and CDR2 YFSETQ. The CDR3 extends over 14 amino acids. Trimming left V 0 bases short and J 3 bases short, with 9 bases between.

With regard to this clonotype: A much larger clone sits a single nucleotide away, making a read error possible. The gene calls are TRBV7-8 and TRBJ1-2; D is uncertain. The CDR3 runs 13 residues. Trimming took off 8 bases at V and 0 bases at J, with 10 bases between the two ends. Looked up from germline, CDR1 is SGHVS and CDR2 is FQNEAQ. Here the CDR3 DNA reads TGTGCCAGCGGCTCGGGTTCTAACTATGGCTACACCTTC. This gives the protein CASGSGSNYGYTF.

In regard to this clonotype: A much bigger clone sits one base away, suggesting this may be a read error. The chain couples TRBV12-3 or TRBV12-4 to TRBJ2-7; possibly TRBD2 for D (6 bases). Trimming removed 5 bases at V and 6 bases at J, with 23 bases between. The CDR3 sequence is 16 residues long. CDR3 residues: CASSPEGGIEALEQYF. The DNA for the CDR3 is TGTGCCAGCAGTCCTGAGGGCGGGATCGAAGCCCTCGAGCAGTACTTC.

This clonotype was seen a handful of times. The CDR3 reads CASSQTGRSNTGELFF. Here the CDR3 DNA reads TGTGCCAGCAGCCAAACCGGGAGGAGTAACACCGGGGAGCTGTTTTTT. This chain uses TRBV4-2 with TRBJ2-2, with 7 positions matching TRBD2. Trimming at V came to 2 bases and at J to 2 bases, leaving 5 bases not matched to a gene. Germline CDR1 LGHNA, CDR2 YNFKEQ. CDR3 length equals 16 residues.

This clonotype was counted ten times or more. The V call is TRBV7-9, the J call TRBJ1-1; D is possibly TRBD1 (6 bases). V lost 5 bases and J lost 3, with 16 bases in between. The length of the CDR3 is 15 residues. Germline values: CDR1 SEHNR, CDR2 FQNEAQ (reference sequence). The CDR3 sequence: CASSQFRGEDTEAFF. The CDR3 nucleotides are TGTGCCAGCAGCCAATTCAGGGGCGAGGACACTGAAGCTTTCTTT.

This clonotype was seen at least ten times. V usage is TRBV6-1 and J usage is TRBJ2-7, with 7 bases lining up with TRBD1. This CDR3 has 14 amino acids. In germline, CDR1 is MNHNS, CDR2 SASEGT. V gave up 8 bases and J gave up 6 bases; unmatched junction bases: 13. CDR3: CASPRNRGLGEQYF. The CDR3 coding sequence is TGTGCCAGCCCAAGGAACAGGGGTCTAGGCGAGCAGTACTTC.

J is TRBJ2-7 and V is TRBV3-1, with a tentative D call TRBD2 (7 bases). Trimming shortened V by 8 bases and J by 2 bases, and 19 bases separated the two germline ends. The CDR3 covers 15 residues. Per germline, CDR1 LGHDT and CDR2 YNNKEL (reference sequence). In nucleotides, the CDR3 is TGTGCCAGCTCACTCGGGGGGCAGAAAACCTACGAGCAGTACTTC. Translating gives CASSLGGQKTYEQYF.

This clonotype has a handful of counts. This sequence joins TRBV7-6 and TRBJ2-7; maybe TRBD1 (6 bases). The CDR3 totals 15 residues. V shed 5 bases and J shed 2 bases, with 16 bases lying between them. CDR1 is SGHVS and CDR2 is FNYEAQ in the germline V gene. The CDR3 protein is CASSPRQELPYEQYF. As DNA, the CDR3 is TGTGCCAGCAGCCCCCGACAGGAGCTCCCCTACGAGCAGTACTTC.

The sample holds one count of this clonotype. The rearrangement joins TRBV7-2 to TRBJ2-3; tentative D call: TRBD2 (5 bases). V was trimmed by 0 bases and J by 8 bases, leaving 9 bases between them. CDR3 length equals 13 residues. Germline values: CDR1 SGHTA, CDR2 FQGNSA. In nucleotides, the CDR3 is TGTGCCAGCAGCTTAGCGGGAGCCGGTACGCAGTATTTT. Protein sequence: CASSLAGAGTQYF. The whole variable domain, remainder taken from reference TRBV7-2 and TRBJ2-3, is GAGVSQSPSNKVTEKGKDVELRCDPISGHTALYWYRQSLGQGLEFLIYFQGNSAPDKSGLPSDRFSAERTGGSVSTLTIQRTQQEDSAVYLCASSLAGAGTQYFGPGTRLTVL.

V and J are TRBV15 and TRBJ2-5; a weak D match, TRBD1 (5 bases). Germline V gives CDR1 LNHNV, CDR2 YYDKDF (reference sequence). The CDR3 extends over 13 amino acids. V shed 1 base and J shed 2 bases, with 5 bases lying between them. In DNA form, the CDR3 reads TGTGCCACCAGCAGAGGACAGCAAGAGACCCAGTACTTC. It specifies CATSRGQQETQYF.